This T cell receptor (beta chain) was identified in a study of shared clonotypes between healthy human individuals (dated by TCRdb to the early 2020s). A note on the overall study: Two women and a few men aged 18 to 49 years were included in the cohort. Libraries were prepared and TCR repertoires were sequenced by different laboratories using diverse techniques, in order to increase sequencing depth and limit assay-specific biases. The study deeply sequenced blood TCR repertoires of several healthy adults to estimate repertoire size and the extent of clonotype sharing between individuals. For each donor, CD4 naive and CD4 memory were each given three plates, CD8 naive was given two plates, and CD8 memory was given one plate. Per donor, leukapheresis produced somewhere between about 0.85 and 9.5 billion PBMCs. General study outcomes and caveats: Compared with non-shared clonotypes, the clonotypes found in all four sorted-subset donors had higher generation probabilities. The small number of donors limited the genetic and exposure-history diversity represented. Pairwise subsampling led to the expectation that sequencing depth would affect the degree of clonotype sharing among donors. Naive subsets generally had larger estimated clonotype richness than memory subsets. Rarefaction of sorted-subset datasets indicated incomplete sequencing despite the large sequencing depth. Across several donors, 4.5% to 6.5% of naive CD4, 3% to 3.5% of naive CD8, roughly 2.3% of memory CD4, and about 0.4% of memory CD8 clonotypes were shared. Sampling was limited to blood, and TCR repertoires in tissue likely differ from TCR repertoires in blood.

As to this clone: Its specific antigen is unknown. Qualities for individual bases were not recorded, and no much larger clone is one base off. Other nucleotide sequences from this sample produce the same CDR3.

From the cysteine up to the phenylalanine, the CDR3 has a length of 15 residues. Here the CDR3 DNA is all that survives: 45 bases in frame from base 1. Trimming accounts for 3 bases at V and 3 bases at J, while the number of junction bases matched to no gene is 1. The germline V gene (reference sequence) specifies SEHNR as CDR1 and FQNEAQ as CDR2. CD8 naive samples consisted of CD45RO-negative cells that were positively selected for CCR7, yielding a CD45RA+CCR7+ population without TemRA cells. The donors were healthy, HIV-negative adults who had no recently reported acute infections or vaccinations. Every donor was a Caucasian adult living in Nashville, Tennessee, USA. Blood was collected by leukapheresis, and PBMCs were isolated by Ficoll-Histopaque density gradient centrifugation and then cryopreserved in liquid nitrogen vapor phase. Purity and quantity of every magnetically sorted T cell population were checked by analytical flow cytometry. From each sorted fraction, genomic DNA was isolated and quantified by UV absorbance on a Nanodrop 2000c.

TCR CDR3 regions were amplified from genomic DNA by multiplex PCR using the deep immunoSEQ assay. Extracted genomic DNA from each cell subset was spread evenly across all wells of several immunoSEQ 96-well plates, with each plate serving as a replicate. For sorted subsets, around 200 ng genomic DNA, equal to about 30,000 T cell genomes, was loaded into each replicate PCR. Purified libraries were quantified with a Qubit 3.0 fluorometer, sized on a Bioanalyzer 2100, and re-quantified with the KAPA Library Quantification kit. Every immunoSEQ 96-well plate was sequenced on a separate single-read 150-cycle Illumina NextSeq 550 flow cell. The authors processed their data as follows. Because the immunoSEQ output included only junctional sequences and no quality scores, the filtering could not be the same as the filtering used for full-length reads. Sequences were annotated with PyIR, a Python wrapper for IgBLAST v1.9, using IMGT germline references to assign V/J genes and CDR3. Reads were filtered out if the reads had weak V/J assignments (E-value above 1e-6), no CDR3, stop codons, out-of-frame junctions, or ambiguous translated residues. V3J clonotypes were defined by identical inferred V gene, J gene, and CDR3 amino acid sequence. The percentage overlap between two repertoires was calculated by dividing the number of shared unique clonotypes by the size of the smaller repertoire. Three approaches were used to assess repertoire richness: RTK rarefaction, the Chao1 estimator, and Recon v2.1 estimates of unobserved clonotypes. Generation probabilities for all TCRbeta clonotypes obtained by the gDNA method from a handful of donors were computed using OLGA. TCRdb stores this immuneACCESS table with in-frame sequences only. Part of the clones is absent; in the studies checked, under half of the shortfall reflects unresolved V genes, and no reason is known for the rest. From that table come the V and J calls and clone size; the DNA was used to work out D and trimming. This sample lists roughly 810,000 clones; 96% were detected once. The ten largest clones add up to approximately 0.2% of the sample.

The chain is made from TRBV7-9 and TRBJ2-7; TRBD2 aligns with 14 central bases. This receptor was taken from a man aged 30 to 45 in good health. The sequenced sample was naive CD8+ T cells sorted from blood. The cell subset or site label, as the study defines it: CD45RA+CCR7+. Read as DNA, the sequence is TGTGCCAGCAGCTTTGGGACTAGCGGGAGCTACGAGCAGTACTTC. This encodes CASSFGTSGSYEQYF.